The T cell receptor (beta chain) under discussion was sequenced for a study of T cells of healthy individuals. One entry per CDR3 protein, called by TCRdb with MiXCR from the 5' RACE reads. This table holds 95,000 to 100,000 distinct CDR3 sequences, around 17% found once. The germline gives CDR1 LGHDT, CDR2 YNNKEL (reference sequence). The CDR3 runs 13 residues. Trimming took off 2 bases at V and 4 bases at J, with 8 bases between the two ends. The clonotype comes from a human donor in good health. The V call is TRBV3-1, the J call TRBJ1-1, with D unclear. The CDR3 here is CASSQPTSTEAFF. The CDR3 DNA reads TGTGCCAGCAGCCAACCCACCAGCACTGAAGCTTTCTTT. Together with reference TRBV3-1 and TRBJ1-1, the CDR3 gives the full variable domain: DTAVSQTPKYLVTQMGNDKSIKCEQNLGHDTMYWYKQDSKKFLKIMFSYNNKELIINETVPNRFSPKSPDKAHLNLHINSLELGDSAVYFCASSQPTSTEAFFGQGTRLTVV.